This record concerns one T cell receptor beta chain sequence. Per the original methods: Estimation of nucleated cell counts was performed using reference gene primer amplification. The table came from immunoSEQ multiplex PCR; TCRdb's copy has only in-frame clones and leaves some out. For V, J and clone size, that table is used; D and trimming come from the DNA. Among around 72,000 clones, 88% were seen once, and the ten largest hold roughly 29%. These data come from a study of blood T cell repertoires in COVID-19. About the study: Some COVID-19 samples were acute and others convalescent; all came from the United States, Italy and Spain. The analysed material was cDNA or gDNA that came from T cells, B-cell-depleted T cells, or PBMCs.

The length of the CDR3 is 12 residues. The V end was cut by 7 bases, the J end by 5 bases, with 12 bases between. CDR1 is MNHEY, CDR2 SVGAGI, per germline. The specimen sequenced was peripheral blood. The genes are TRBV6-5 and TRBJ2-7; TRBD1 might be the D (5 bases). The TCR comes from a man aged 50 to 60 with acute or convalescent COVID-19. The CDR3 DNA is TGTGCCAGCACGGCAGGGCCTAACGAGCAGTACTTC. This sequence encodes CASTAGPNEQYF.